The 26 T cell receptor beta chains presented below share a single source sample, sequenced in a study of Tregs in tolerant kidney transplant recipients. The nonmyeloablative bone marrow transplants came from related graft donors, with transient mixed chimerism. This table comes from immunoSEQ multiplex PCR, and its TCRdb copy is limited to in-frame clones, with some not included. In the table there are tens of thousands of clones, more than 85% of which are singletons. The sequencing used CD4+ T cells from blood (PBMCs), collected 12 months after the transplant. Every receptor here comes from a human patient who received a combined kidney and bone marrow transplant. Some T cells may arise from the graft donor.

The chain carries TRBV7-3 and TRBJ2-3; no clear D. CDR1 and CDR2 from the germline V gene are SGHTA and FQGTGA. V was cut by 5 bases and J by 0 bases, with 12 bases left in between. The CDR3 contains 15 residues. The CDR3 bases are TGTGCCAGCAGCCGCGAGCCTAGTAGCACAGATACGCAGTATTTT. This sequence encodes CASSREPSSTDTQYF.

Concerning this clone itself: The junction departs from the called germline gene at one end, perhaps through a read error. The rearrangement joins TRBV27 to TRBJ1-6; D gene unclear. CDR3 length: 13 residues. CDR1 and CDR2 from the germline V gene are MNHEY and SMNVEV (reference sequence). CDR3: CASSNSYNSPLHF. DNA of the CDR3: TGTGCCAGCAGTAACTCCTATAATTCCCCCCTCCACTTT.

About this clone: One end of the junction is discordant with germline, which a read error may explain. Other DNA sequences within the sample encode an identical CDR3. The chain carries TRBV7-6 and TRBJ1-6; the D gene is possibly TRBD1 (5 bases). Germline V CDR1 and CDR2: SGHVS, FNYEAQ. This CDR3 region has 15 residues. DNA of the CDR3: TGTGCCAGCAGCTTATACCGGACATCTAATTCCCCCCTCCACTTT. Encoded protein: CASSLYRTSNSPLHF.

CDR3 sequence reads: CASRWGTSKETQYF. DNA of the CDR3: TGTGCCAGCAGGTGGGGGACTAGCAAGGAGACCCAGTACTTC. This chain uses TRBV5-5 with TRBJ2-5, with 9 nucleotides matching TRBD2. The V gene's germline CDR1 is SGHKS and CDR2 YYEKEE (reference sequence). J lost 5 bases, V lost 5 bases, and 7 bases had no gene match. The CDR3 sequence is 14 residues long. The whole variable domain, filled in from reference TRBV5-5 and TRBJ2-5, reads DAGVTQSPTHLIKTRGQQVTLRCSPISGHKSVSWYQQVLGQGPQFIFQYYEKEERGRGNFPDRFSARQFPNYSSELNVNALLLGDSALYLCASRWGTSKETQYFGPGTRLLVL.

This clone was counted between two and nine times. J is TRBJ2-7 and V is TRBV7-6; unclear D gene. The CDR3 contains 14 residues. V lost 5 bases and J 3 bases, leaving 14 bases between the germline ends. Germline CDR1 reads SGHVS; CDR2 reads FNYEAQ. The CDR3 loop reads CASSPLSSFYEQYF. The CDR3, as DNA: TGTGCCAGCAGCCCGTTATCTTCGTTCTACGAGCAGTACTTC.

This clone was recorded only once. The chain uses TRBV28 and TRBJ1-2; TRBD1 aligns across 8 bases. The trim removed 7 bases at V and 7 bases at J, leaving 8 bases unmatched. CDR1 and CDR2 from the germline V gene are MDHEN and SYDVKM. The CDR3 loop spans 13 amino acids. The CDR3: CASNRQGTGGYTF. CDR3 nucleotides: TGTGCCAGCAACCGACAGGGGACGGGTGGCTACACCTTC.

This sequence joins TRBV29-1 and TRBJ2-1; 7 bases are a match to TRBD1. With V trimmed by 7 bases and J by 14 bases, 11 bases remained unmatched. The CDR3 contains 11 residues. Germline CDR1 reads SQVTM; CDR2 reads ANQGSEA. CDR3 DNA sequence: TGCAGCGCAGAAAGGGGGCAGGTGGAGTTCTTC. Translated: CSAERGQVEFF.

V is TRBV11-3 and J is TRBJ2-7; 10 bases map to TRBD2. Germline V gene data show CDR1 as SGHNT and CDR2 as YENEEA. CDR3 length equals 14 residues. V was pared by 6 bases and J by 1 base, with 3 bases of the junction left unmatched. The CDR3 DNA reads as TGTGCCAGCAGGGTACTAGCGGGGTCCTACGAGCAGTACTTC. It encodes CASRVLAGSYEQYF. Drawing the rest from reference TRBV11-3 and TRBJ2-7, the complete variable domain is EAGVVQSPRYKIIEKKQPVAFWCNPISGHNTLYWYLQNLGQGPELLIRYENEEAVDDSQLPKDRFSAERLKGVDSTLKIQPAELGDSAVYLCASRVLAGSYEQYFGPGTRLTVT.

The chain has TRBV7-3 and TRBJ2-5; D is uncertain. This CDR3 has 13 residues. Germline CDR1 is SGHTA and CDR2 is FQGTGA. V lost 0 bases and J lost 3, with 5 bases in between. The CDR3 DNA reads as TGTGCCAGCAGCTTAACCCGGGAAGAGACCCAGTACTTC. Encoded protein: CASSLTREETQYF.

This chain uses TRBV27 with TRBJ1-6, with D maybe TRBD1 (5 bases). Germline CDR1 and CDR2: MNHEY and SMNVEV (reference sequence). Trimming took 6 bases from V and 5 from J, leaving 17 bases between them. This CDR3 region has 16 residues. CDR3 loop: CASSSHNTGDNSPLHF. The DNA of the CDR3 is TGTGCCAGCAGCTCTCATAACACAGGCGATAATTCACCCCTCCACTTT.

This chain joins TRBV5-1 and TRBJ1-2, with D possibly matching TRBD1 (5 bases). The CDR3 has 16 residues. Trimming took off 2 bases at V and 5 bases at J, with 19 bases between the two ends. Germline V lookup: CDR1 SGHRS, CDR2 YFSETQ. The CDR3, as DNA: TGCGCCAGCAGCTTAGGACACCCATCAATGGAATATGGCTACACCTTC. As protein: CASSLGHPSMEYGYTF.

The CDR3 bases are TGCAGCGTTGTGGCTAGCGGGGGGGTCAATGAGCAGTTCTTC. This codes for CSVVASGGVNEQFF. J is TRBJ2-1 and V is TRBV29-1; 12 nucleotides line up with TRBD2. Trimming cost V 4 bases and J 6 bases; bases outside gene matches: 4. The germline V gene encodes CDR1 SQVTM and CDR2 ANQGSEA. The CDR3 is made up of 14 amino acids.

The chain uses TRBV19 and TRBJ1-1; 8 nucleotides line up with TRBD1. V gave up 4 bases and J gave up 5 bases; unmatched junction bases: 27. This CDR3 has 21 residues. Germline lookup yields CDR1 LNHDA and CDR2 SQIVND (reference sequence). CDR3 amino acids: CASSTRPPGRGTGVILTEAFF. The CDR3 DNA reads TGTGCCAGTAGTACGCGTCCCCCAGGGCGAGGGACAGGAGTAATTTTAACTGAAGCTTTCTTT.

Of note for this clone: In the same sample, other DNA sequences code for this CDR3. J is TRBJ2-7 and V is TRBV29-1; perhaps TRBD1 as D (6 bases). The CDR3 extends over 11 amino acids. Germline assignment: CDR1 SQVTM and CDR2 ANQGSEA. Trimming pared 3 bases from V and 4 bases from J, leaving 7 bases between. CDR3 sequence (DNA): TGCAGCGTTGAGAGGGGGTACGAGCAGTACTTC. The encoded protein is CSVERGYEQYF.

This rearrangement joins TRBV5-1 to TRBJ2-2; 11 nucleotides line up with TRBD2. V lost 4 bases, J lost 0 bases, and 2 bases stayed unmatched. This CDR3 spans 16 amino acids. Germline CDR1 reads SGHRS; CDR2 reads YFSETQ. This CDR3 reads CASSKGLAANTGELFF. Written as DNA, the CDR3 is TGCGCCAGCAGCAAGGGACTAGCGGCGAACACCGGGGAGCTGTTTTTT.

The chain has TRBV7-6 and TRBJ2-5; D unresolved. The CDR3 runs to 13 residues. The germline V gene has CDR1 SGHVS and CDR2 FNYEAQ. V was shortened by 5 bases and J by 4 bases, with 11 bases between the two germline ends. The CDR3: CASSPLGSETQYF. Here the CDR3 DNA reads TGTGCCAGCAGCCCTCTCGGGTCAGAGACCCAGTACTTC.

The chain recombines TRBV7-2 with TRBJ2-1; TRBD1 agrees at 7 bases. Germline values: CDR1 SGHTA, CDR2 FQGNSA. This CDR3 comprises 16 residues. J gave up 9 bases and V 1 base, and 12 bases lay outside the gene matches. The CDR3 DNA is TGTGCCAGCAGCTTAGTTCTGGGTCAAGGGGGCAGTGAGCAGTTCTTC. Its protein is CASSLVLGQGGSEQFF.

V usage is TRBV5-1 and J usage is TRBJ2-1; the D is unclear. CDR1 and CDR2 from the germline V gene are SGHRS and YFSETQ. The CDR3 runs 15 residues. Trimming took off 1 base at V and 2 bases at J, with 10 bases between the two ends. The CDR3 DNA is TGCGCCAGCAGCTTGTTAGCCAGAGCCTACAATGAGCAGTTCTTC. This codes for CASSLLARAYNEQFF.

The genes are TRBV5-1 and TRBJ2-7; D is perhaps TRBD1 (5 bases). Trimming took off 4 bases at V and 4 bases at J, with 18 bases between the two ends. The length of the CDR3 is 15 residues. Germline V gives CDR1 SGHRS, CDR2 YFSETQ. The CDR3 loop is CASSPLGVELYEQYF. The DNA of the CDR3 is TGCGCCAGCAGCCCCTTAGGGGTAGAGTTATACGAGCAGTACTTC.

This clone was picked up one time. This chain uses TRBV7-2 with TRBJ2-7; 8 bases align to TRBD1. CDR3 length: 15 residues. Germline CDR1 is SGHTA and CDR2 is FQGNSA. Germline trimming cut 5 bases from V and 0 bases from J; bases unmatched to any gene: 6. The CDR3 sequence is CASSVGTGASYEQYF. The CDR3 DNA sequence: TGTGCCAGCAGCGTAGGGACAGGCGCCTCCTACGAGCAGTACTTC.

CDR3 coding DNA: TGTGCCAGCAGCCCAGGGGGCACTGAAGCTTTCTTT. Encoded protein: CASSPGGTEAFF. V usage is TRBV7-9 and J usage is TRBJ1-1, with 7 bases that match TRBD1. Trimming at V came to 5 bases and at J to 4 bases, leaving 1 base not matched to a gene. Germline CDR1 and CDR2: SEHNR and FQNEAQ (reference sequence). CDR3 size: 12 residues. Filled out from reference TRBV7-9 and TRBJ1-1, the complete variable domain reads DTGVSQNPRHKITKRGQNVTFRCDPISEHNRLYWYRQTLGQGPEFLTYFQNEAQLEKSRLLSDRFSAERPKGSFSTLEIQRTEQGDSAMYLCASSPGGTEAFFGQGTRLTVV.

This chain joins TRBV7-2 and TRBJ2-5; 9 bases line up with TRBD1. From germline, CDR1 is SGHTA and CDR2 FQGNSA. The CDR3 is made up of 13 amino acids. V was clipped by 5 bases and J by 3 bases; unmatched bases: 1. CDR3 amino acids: CASSRDREETQYF. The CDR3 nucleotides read TGTGCCAGCAGCCGGGACAGGGAAGAGACCCAGTACTTC.

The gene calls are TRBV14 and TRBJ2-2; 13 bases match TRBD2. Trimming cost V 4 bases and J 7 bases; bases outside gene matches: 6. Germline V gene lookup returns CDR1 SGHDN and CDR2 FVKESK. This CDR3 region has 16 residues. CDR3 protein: CASSPLAGGPDGELFF. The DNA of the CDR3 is TGTGCCAGCAGCCCACTAGCGGGAGGGCCTGACGGGGAGCTGTTTTTT.

CDR3 sequence (DNA): TGCGCCAGCAGCCACCCTTGGGGGGGCTCTGGAAACACCATATATTTT. This translates into CASSHPWGGSGNTIYF. This chain joins TRBV4-3 and TRBJ1-3, with D perhaps matching TRBD1 (5 bases). The V end was cut by 3 bases, the J end by 0 bases, with 12 bases between. The length of the CDR3 is 16 residues. In germline, CDR1 is LGHNA, CDR2 YSLEER.

CDR3 region: CASSQDGTSSYNEQFF. The CDR3, as DNA: TGTGCCAGCAGCCAAGATGGGACTAGCTCCTACAATGAGCAGTTCTTC. The rearrangement joins TRBV4-2 to TRBJ2-1; 8 bases are a match to TRBD2. This CDR3 is 16 amino acids long. Germline CDR1 reads LGHNA; CDR2 reads YNFKEQ. The junction had 1 base not matched to a gene; V was cut back by 0 bases and J by 0 bases.

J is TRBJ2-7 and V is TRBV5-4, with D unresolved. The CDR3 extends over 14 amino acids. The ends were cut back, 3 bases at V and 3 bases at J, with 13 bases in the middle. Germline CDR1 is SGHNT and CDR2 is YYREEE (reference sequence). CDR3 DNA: TGTGCCAGCAGCTATGGTGGGCACATCTACGAGCAGTACTTC. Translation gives CASSYGGHIYEQYF.